The rows below give T cell receptor beta chains drawn from one sample of a study of beta chain features in type 1 diabetes. Generated by immunoSEQ multiplex PCR, the TCRdb table keeps only in-frame clones and is missing some. The sample shows about 270,000 clones, 13% to 15% of them seen only once. The sample comprised naive CD4+ T cells from blood. The origin of the receptors is a woman aged 40 to 50 in good health. Each CDR3 is given without its conserved first and last residue. Each record gives: J gene, D gene, clone size, V gene, CDR3 protein. The D gene is left open where the match is weak. A clone size is listed for some rows: how often the clone was seen (once, few, many), or a class if it is expanded.

>TRBJ2-1|TRBD2|-|TRBV7-2
ASSSTSGGYNEQF
>TRBJ1-2|-|few|TRBV2
ASSDRGSEGYT
>TRBJ2-3|-|few|TRBV2
ASSGTRASYTDTQY
>TRBJ2-5|-|few|TRBV6-6
ASSRGWGTQY
>TRBJ1-2|-|few|TRBV29-1
SVQEARTADGYT
>TRBJ2-1|-|few|TRBV5-4
ASSGPVTDRQLYNEQF
>TRBJ2-7|TRBD2|-|TRBV5-1
ASSLAGGRSSYEQY
>TRBJ2-5|TRBD2|few|TRBV7-2
ASSESGGKETQY
>TRBJ2-3|-|-|TRBV7-2
ASSPAPTGLTDTQY
>TRBJ2-1|-|few|TRBV19
ASSSYRQGYNEQF
>TRBJ1-4|-|-|TRBV5-1
ASSLAWTATNEKLF
>TRBJ2-6|-|few|TRBV19
ATRDSTSGANVLT
>TRBJ1-1|-|-|TRBV9
ASSVGGFTEAF
>TRBJ1-2|-|few|TRBV18
ASAGTGGYT
>TRBJ1-5|TRBD1|few|TRBV28
ASSLRGNRGRNQPQH
>TRBJ2-1|TRBD2|-|TRBV29-1
SVERVRGGDNEQF
>TRBJ1-4|TRBD1|-|TRBV18
ASSPNRGDATNEKLF
>TRBJ1-1|-|many|TRBV28
ASSLYGTQAF
>TRBJ2-7|-|-|TRBV7-2
ASSSETGWTYEQY
>TRBJ2-6|-|few|TRBV18
ASSPPSGSPGANVLT
>TRBJ2-7|TRBD1|-|TRBV19
ASSTVGTGLYEQY
>TRBJ2-2|TRBD1|few|TRBV19
ASSLTGDTGELF
>TRBJ1-2|-|-|TRBV7-9
ASSRRRLNGDVFGYT
>TRBJ1-1|TRBD1|few|TRBV15
ATSRDTGQGNTEAF
>TRBJ2-1|-|few|TRBV5-1
ASSLPSSYNEQF
>TRBJ2-7|-|-|TRBV2
ASEPGTFPYEQY
>TRBJ2-1|-|many|TRBV6-6
ASEKGGNEQF
>TRBJ2-7|TRBD2|-|TRBV27
ASKGASGVWEQY
>TRBJ1-1|-|few|TRBV2
ASSDGTPDAEAF
>TRBJ1-5|-|few|TRBV19
ASISGINRPQH
>TRBJ2-2|-|few|TRBV25-1
ASSDQGAGELF
>TRBJ2-5|-|few|TRBV5-1
ASSLADGGVETQY
>TRBJ1-2|TRBD1|few|TRBV2
ASSAGQGARGYT
>TRBJ1-2|TRBD1|few|TRBV5-1
ASSLDRGLSGYT
>TRBJ2-5|-|-|TRBV29-1
SVEDTPGQGDTQY
>TRBJ2-5|-|-|TRBV11-2
ASSPGGGAVRETQY
>TRBJ2-7|TRBD1|few|TRBV6-1
ASSGQGAGEQY
>TRBJ1-1|-|few|TRBV25-1
ASSVSGMNVF
>TRBJ2-1|TRBD2|-|TRBV4-3
ASSQGWTSGGPGGEQF
>TRBJ1-4|-|-|TRBV5-1
ASSLLGGEKLF
>TRBJ2-5|-|few|TRBV7-9
ASSPLGYGGETQY
>TRBJ2-1|-|-|TRBV5-5
ASSSDGNSYNEQF
>TRBJ2-3|-|-|TRBV5-1
ASSSTAGTDTQY